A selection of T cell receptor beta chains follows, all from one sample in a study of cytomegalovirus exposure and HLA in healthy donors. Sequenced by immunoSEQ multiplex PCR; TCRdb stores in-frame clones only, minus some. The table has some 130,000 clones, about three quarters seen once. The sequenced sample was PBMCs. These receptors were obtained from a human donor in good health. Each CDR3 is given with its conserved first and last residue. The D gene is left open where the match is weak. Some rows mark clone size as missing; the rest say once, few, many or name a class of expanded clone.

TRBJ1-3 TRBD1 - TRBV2 TGTGCCAGCAGTCTCCGACGGGACAGGGGTGGAAACACCATATATTTT CASSLRRDRGGNTIYF
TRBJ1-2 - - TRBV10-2 TGCGCCAGCAGTGAAATAACGAGCCAGGGTGGCTACACCTTC CASSEITSQGGYTF
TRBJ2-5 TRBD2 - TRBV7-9 TGTGCCAGCAGCTTCGCGGGAGGGCCCCAGTACTTC CASSFAGGPQYF
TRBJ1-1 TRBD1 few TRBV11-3 TGTGCCAGCAGCCCGGCCGGGACAGGGATCACTGAAGCTTTCTTT CASSPAGTGITEAFF
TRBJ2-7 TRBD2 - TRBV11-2 TGTGCCAGCAGCTTAGGGACTAGCGGGAGGGCCCTCTACGAGCAGTACTTC CASSLGTSGRALYEQYF
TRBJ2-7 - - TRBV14 TGTGCCAGCAGCCAAGACTTTATGTTTCTTTTTACCTACGAGCAGTACTTC CASSQDFMFLFTYEQYF
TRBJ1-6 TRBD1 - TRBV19 TGTGCCAGTAGTATCGGACAGGACTACGGTAATTCACCCCTCCACTTT CASSIGQDYGNSPLHF
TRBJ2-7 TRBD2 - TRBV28 TGTGGCGTCCGGGAGGGGGGGACGAGCTCCTACGAGCAGTACTTC CGVREGGTSSYEQYF
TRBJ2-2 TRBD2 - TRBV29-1 TGCAGCGTTGGACTAGCGGGGGTGGGCACCGGGGAGCTGTTTTTT CSVGLAGVGTGELFF
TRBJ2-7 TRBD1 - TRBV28 TGTGCCAGCAGTTTGAGGGACAGGATCTATTACGAGCAGTACTTC CASSLRDRIYYEQYF
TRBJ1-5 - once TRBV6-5 TGTGCCAGCAGTCCCACAGGGCCCCCATTGCCCCAGCATTTT CASSPTGPPLPQHF
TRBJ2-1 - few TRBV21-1 TGTGCCAGCAGCAATTTTGGGGACAGTTCCTACAATGAGCAGTTCTTC CASSNFGDSSYNEQFF
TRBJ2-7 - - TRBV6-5 TGTGCCAGCAGTTACTCGGGCGTTCCGGAGCAGTACTTC CASSYSGVPEQYF
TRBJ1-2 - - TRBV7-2 TGTGCCAGCAGCCCATACCCGCTATATGGCTACACCTTC CASSPYPLYGYTF
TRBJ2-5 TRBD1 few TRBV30 TGTGCCTGGAACCGAGGACAGGGCAAAGAGACCCAGTACTTC CAWNRGQGKETQYF
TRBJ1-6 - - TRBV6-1 TGTGCCAGTAGGGGCATTAACTTTATGAATTCACCCCTCCACTTT CASRGINFMNSPLHF
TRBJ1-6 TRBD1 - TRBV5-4 TGTGCCAGCAGCCCTAAGGGACAGACGAATTCACCCCTCCACTTT CASSPKGQTNSPLHF
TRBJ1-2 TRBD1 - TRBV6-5 TGTGCCAGCAGCCGCGGGACAGGACGTTCCTATGGCTACACCTTC CASSRGTGRSYGYTF
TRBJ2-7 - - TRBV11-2 TGTGCCCGCCTCCTAGAAGGGGGATACGAGCAGTACTTC CARLLEGGYEQYF
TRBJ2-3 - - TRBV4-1 TGCGCCAGCAGCCAAGAGGGTGCGGGGACCACAGATACGCAGTATTTT CASSQEGAGTTDTQYF
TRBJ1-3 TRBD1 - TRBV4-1 TGCGCCAGCAGCCAAGACAGGGGGCGCCGAAACACCATATATTTT CASSQDRGRRNTIYF
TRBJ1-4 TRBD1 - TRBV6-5 TGTGCCAGCAGCTGGACAGGGGGTAACGAAAAACTGTTTTTT CASSWTGGNEKLFF
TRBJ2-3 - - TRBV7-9 TGTTCCAGCAGCCTTCTCCGAGGCGGTACGACAGATACGCAGTATTTT CSSSLLRGGTTDTQYF
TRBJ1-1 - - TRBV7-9 TGTGCCAGCAGCTTCAACGGGGGGCGCACCACTGAAGCTTTCTTT CASSFNGGRTTEAFF
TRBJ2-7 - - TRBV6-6 TGTGCCAGCAGTTACCACCTGGAGGGGCCCTCCTACGAGCAGTACTTC CASSYHLEGPSYEQYF
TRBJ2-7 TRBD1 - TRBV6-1 TGTGCCAGCAGTGAGGGCACAGGGGTCCACGAGCAGTACTTC CASSEGTGVHEQYF
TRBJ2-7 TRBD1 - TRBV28 TGTGCCAGCAGATCCCCTGACCGGGACAGGAACTACGAGCAGTACTTC CASRSPDRDRNYEQYF
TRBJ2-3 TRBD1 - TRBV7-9 TGTGCCAGCAGCTCGGGACAGGGGGCGTGGGATACGCAGTATTTT CASSSGQGAWDTQYF
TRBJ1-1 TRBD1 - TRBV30 TGTGCCTGGAGTGTACCCCCGGGACAGAAACAGAACACTGAAGCTTTCTTT CAWSVPPGQKQNTEAFF
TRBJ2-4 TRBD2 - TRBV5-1 TGCGCCAGCAGCTTGGGTCTAGCGGGAGTCGGAAAAAACATTCAGTACTTC CASSLGLAGVGKNIQYF
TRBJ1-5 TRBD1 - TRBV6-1 TGTGCCAGCAGTGATGCGACAGGGGTAGTTCAGCCCCAGCATTTT CASSDATGVVQPQHF
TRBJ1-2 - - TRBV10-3 TGTGCCATCAGTGAGGATAGCGGCTACACCTTC CAISEDSGYTF
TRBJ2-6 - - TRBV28 TGTGCCAGCAGTTTGGGCGCCACTGGGGCCAACGTCCTGACTTTC CASSLGATGANVLTF
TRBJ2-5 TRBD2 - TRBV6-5 TGTGCCAGCAGCCATTATAGCGGGAGTAAAGAGGCCCAGTACTTC CASSHYSGSKEAQYF
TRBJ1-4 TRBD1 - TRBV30 TGTGCCTGGAGTGTAGGTTTATTTCGAGGACAGGGGTTGGTAAAACTGTTTTTT CAWSVGLFRGQGLVKLFF
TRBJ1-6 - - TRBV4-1 TGCGCCAGCAGCCAAGACTCCCCCTCGACAAGTTATAATTCACCCCTCCACTTT CASSQDSPSTSYNSPLHF
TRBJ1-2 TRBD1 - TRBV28 TGTGCCAGCAGAAATACAGGGGGCTATGGCTACACCTTC CASRNTGGYGYTF
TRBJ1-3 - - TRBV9 TGTGCCAGCAGCGTAGGACGAGGGTCAGGAAACACCATATATTTT CASSVGRGSGNTIYF
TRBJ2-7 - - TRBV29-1 TGCAGCGTTGTTGGGGGGTTGGCGCTCGAGCAGTACTTC CSVVGGLALEQYF
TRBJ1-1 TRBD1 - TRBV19 TGTGCCAGTAGCAGCGAATTCGGGCAGGGGGCAGACACTGAAGCTTTCTTT CASSSEFGQGADTEAFF
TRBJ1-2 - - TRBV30 TGTGCCTGGAGTGTCGAGGCACGGTCGTATGGCTACACCTTC CAWSVEARSYGYTF
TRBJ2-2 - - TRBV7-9 TGTTCCAGCATGGTTGGAACTAGTTTTTACACCGGGGAGCTGTTTTTT CSSMVGTSFYTGELFF
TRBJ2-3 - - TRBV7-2 TGTGCCAGCAGCTTAGCGCCTGGCCGCACAGATACGCAGTATTTT CASSLAPGRTDTQYF
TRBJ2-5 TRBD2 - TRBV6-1 TGTGCCAGCAGTGCGACTAGCGGGGGACGGGGAGAGACCCAGTACTTC CASSATSGGRGETQYF